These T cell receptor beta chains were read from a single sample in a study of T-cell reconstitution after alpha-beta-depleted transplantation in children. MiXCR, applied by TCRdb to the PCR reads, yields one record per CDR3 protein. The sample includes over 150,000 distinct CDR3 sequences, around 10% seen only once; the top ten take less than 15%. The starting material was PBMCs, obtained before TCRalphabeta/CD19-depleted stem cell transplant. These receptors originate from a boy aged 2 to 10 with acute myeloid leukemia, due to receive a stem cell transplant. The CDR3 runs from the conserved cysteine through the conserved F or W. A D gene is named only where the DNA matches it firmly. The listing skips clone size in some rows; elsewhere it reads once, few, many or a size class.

CDR3: CASRTTGGFYGYTF
DNA: TGTGCCAGCAGAACCACAGGGGGATTCTATGGCTACACCTTC
V: TRBV5-6
J: TRBJ1-2
size: many
D: TRBD1

CDR3: CASSMGPYEQYF
DNA: TGTGCCAGCAGCATGGGCCCCTACGAGCAGTACTTC
V: TRBV7-2
J: TRBJ2-7
size: many
D: .

CDR3: CSATGTAYNEQFF
DNA: TGCAGCGCTACGGGGACAGCCTACAATGAGCAGTTCTTC
V: TRBV29-1
J: TRBJ2-1
size: .
D: TRBD1

CDR3: CASRPHAGADEQFF
DNA: TGTGCCAGCAGGCCCCACGCCGGGGCAGATGAGCAGTTCTTC
V: TRBV12-3/TRBV12-4
J: TRBJ2-1
size: many
D: .

CDR3: CASSFMGTGSTQYF
DNA: TGTGCCAGCAGCTTTATGGGGACAGGGTCGACCCAGTACTTC
V: TRBV7-9
J: TRBJ2-5
size: many
D: TRBD1

CDR3: CASSFQCLASKNIQYF
DNA: TGTGCCAGCAGTTTCCAATGCCTAGCGTCCAAAAACATTCAGTACTTC
V: TRBV11-3
J: TRBJ2-4
size: many
D: .

CDR3: CASSLQGTGNEKLFF
DNA: TGTGCCAGCAGCTTGCAAGGGACAGGGAACGAAAAACTGTTTTTT
V: TRBV5-6
J: TRBJ1-4
size: many
D: TRBD1

CDR3: CSVDTGSGELFF
DNA: TGCAGCGTCGATACAGGGTCCGGGGAGCTGTTTTTT
V: TRBV29-1
J: TRBJ2-2
size: many
D: .

CDR3: CASAFRGTDTQYF
DNA: TGTGCCAGCGCGTTCCGCGGCACAGATACGCAGTATTTT
V: TRBV28
J: TRBJ2-3
size: many
D: .

CDR3: CASRLGSSYNSPLHF
DNA: TGTGCCAGCCGACTCGGGAGCTCCTATAATTCACCCCTCCACTTT
V: TRBV11-2
J: TRBJ1-6
size: many
D: .

CDR3: CSAQGADTQYF
DNA: TGCAGTGCGCAGGGGGCAGATACGCAGTATTTT
V: TRBV20-1
J: TRBJ2-3
size: many
D: TRBD1

CDR3: CASSLWAREQYF
DNA: TGTGCCAGCAGTTTGTGGGCACGCGAGCAGTACTTC
V: TRBV28
J: TRBJ2-7
size: many
D: .

CDR3: CSARDREGENIQYF
DNA: TGCAGTGCTAGAGATAGGGAGGGGGAAAACATTCAGTACTTC
V: TRBV20-1
J: TRBJ2-4
size: many
D: .

CDR3: CASSATGGEAFF
DNA: TGCGCCAGCAGTGCTACAGGTGGGGAAGCTTTCTTT
V: TRBV10-1
J: TRBJ1-1
size: .
D: .

CDR3: CASTDRGSTDTQYF
DNA: TGTGCCAGTACTGACAGGGGGAGCACAGATACGCAGTATTTT
V: TRBV7-9
J: TRBJ2-3
size: .
D: TRBD1

CDR3: CASRGREQFF
DNA: TGTGCCAGCCGGGGGCGCGAGCAGTTCTTC
V: TRBV12-3/TRBV12-4
J: TRBJ2-1
size: many
D: .

CDR3: CASTQPLADQETQYF
DNA: TGTGCCAGCACCCAACCACTAGCGGACCAAGAGACCCAGTACTTC
V: TRBV7-2
J: TRBJ2-5
size: many
D: TRBD2

CDR3: CASPGGGYNSPLHF
DNA: TGTGCCAGCCCCGGAGGGGGGTATAATTCACCCCTCCACTTT
V: TRBV6-1
J: TRBJ1-6
size: many
D: .

CDR3: CSARDLRGSQPQHF
DNA: TGCAGTGCTAGAGATTTAAGGGGGAGTCAGCCCCAGCATTTT
V: TRBV20-1
J: TRBJ1-5
size: many
D: .

CDR3: CASSYGYYSNQPQHF
DNA: TGTGCCAGCAGTTACGGTTATTATAGCAATCAGCCCCAGCATTTT
V: TRBV28
J: TRBJ1-5
size: many
D: .

CDR3: CASSDRTNMNTEAFF
DNA: TGTGCCAGCAGCGATCGGACAAATATGAACACTGAAGCTTTCTTT
V: TRBV5-5
J: TRBJ1-1
size: many
D: .

CDR3: CASSQVGDTGYTF
DNA: TGTGCCAGCAGCCAAGTCGGGGATACTGGCTACACCTTC
V: TRBV14
J: TRBJ1-2
size: many
D: .

CDR3: CASSLAYQGASGTGELFF
DNA: TGTGCCAGCAGTTTAGCCTACCAGGGGGCAAGTGGGACCGGGGAGCTGTTTTTT
V: TRBV12-3/TRBV12-4
J: TRBJ2-2
size: .
D: TRBD1

CDR3: CASNPTGEMGGYTF
DNA: TGCGCCAGCAACCCAACAGGGGAAATGGGCGGCTACACCTTC
V: TRBV5-1
J: TRBJ1-2
size: many
D: TRBD1

CDR3: CASSLASGYQETQYF
DNA: TGCGCCAGCAGCTTGGCCTCAGGATACCAAGAGACCCAGTACTTC
V: TRBV5-1
J: TRBJ2-5
size: many
D: .

CDR3: CASSPAGTTVGDEQFF
DNA: TGTGCCAGCAGCCCCGCCGGGACTACGGTTGGTGATGAGCAGTTCTTC
V: TRBV7-2
J: TRBJ2-1
size: .
D: TRBD2

CDR3: CASESLGGSDTQYF
DNA: TGCGCCAGTGAGTCGTTGGGGGGCTCAGATACGCAGTATTTT
V: TRBV5-1
J: TRBJ2-3
size: many
D: .